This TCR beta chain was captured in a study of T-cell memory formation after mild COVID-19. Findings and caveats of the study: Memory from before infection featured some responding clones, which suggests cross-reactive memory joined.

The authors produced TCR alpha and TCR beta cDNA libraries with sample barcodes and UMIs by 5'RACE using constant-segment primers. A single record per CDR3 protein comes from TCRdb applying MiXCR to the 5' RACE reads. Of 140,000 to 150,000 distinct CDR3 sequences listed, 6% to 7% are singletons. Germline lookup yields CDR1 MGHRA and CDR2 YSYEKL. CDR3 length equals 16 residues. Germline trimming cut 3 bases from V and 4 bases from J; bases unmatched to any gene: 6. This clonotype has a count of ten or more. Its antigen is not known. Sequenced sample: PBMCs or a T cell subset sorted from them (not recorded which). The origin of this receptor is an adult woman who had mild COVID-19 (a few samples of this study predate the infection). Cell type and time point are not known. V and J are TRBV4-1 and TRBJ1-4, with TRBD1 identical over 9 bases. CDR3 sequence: CASSQYGTGLNEKLFF. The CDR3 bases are TGCGCCAGCAGCCAGTACGGGACAGGGCTTAATGAAAAACTGTTTTTT.